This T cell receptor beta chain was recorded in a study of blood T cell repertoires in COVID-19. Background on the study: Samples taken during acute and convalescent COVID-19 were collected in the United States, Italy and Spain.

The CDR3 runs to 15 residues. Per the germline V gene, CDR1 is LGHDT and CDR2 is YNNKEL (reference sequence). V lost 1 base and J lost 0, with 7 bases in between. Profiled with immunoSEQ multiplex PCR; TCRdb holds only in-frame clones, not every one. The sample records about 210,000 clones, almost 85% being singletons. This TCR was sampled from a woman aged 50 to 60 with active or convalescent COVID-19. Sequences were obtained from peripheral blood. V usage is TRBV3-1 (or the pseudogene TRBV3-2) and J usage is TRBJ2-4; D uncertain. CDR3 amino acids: CASSQGSLAKNIQYF. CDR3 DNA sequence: TGTGCCAGCAGCCAAGGTAGCCTAGCCAAAAACATTCAGTACTTC.